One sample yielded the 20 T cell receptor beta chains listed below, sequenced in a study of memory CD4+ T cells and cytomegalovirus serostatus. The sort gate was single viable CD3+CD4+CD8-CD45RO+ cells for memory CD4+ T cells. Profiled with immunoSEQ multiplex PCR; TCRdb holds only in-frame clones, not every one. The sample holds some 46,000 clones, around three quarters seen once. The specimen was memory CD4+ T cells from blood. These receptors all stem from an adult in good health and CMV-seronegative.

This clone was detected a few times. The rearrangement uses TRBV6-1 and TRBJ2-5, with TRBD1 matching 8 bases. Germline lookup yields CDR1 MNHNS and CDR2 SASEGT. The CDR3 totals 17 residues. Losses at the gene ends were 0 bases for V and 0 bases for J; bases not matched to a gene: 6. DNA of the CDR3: TGTGCCAGCAGTGAAGCGGGACAGGCTCAGTACCAAGAGACCCAGTACTTC. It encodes CASSEAGQAQYQETQYF.

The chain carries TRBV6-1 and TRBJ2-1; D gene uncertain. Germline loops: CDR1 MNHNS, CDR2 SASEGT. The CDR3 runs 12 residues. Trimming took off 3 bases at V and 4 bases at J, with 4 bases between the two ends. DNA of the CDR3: TGTGCCAGCAGTGAGCTATACAATGAGCAGTTCTTC. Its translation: CASSELYNEQFF.

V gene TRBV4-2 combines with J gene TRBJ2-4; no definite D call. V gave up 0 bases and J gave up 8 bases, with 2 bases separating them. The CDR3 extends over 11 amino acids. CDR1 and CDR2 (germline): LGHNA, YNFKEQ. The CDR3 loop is CASSQDDIQYF. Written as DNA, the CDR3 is TGTGCCAGCAGCCAAGACGACATTCAGTACTTC.

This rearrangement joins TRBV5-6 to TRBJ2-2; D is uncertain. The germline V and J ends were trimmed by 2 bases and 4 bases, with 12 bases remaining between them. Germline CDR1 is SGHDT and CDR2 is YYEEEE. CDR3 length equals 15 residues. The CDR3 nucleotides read TGTGCCAGCAGCTTACCCACTATCACCACCGGGGAGCTGTTTTTT. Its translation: CASSLPTITTGELFF.

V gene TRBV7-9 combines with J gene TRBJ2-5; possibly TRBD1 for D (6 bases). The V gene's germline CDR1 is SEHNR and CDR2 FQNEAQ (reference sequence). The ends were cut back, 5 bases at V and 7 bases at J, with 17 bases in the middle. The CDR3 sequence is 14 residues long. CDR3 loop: CASSIWTAEGTQYF. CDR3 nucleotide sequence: TGTGCCAGCAGCATCTGGACAGCCGAAGGGACCCAGTACTTC.

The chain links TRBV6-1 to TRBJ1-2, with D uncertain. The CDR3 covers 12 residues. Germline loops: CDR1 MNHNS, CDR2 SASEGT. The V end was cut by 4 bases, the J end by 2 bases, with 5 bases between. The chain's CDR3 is CASSVLNYGYTF. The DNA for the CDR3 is TGTGCCAGCAGTGTGCTAAACTATGGCTACACCTTC.

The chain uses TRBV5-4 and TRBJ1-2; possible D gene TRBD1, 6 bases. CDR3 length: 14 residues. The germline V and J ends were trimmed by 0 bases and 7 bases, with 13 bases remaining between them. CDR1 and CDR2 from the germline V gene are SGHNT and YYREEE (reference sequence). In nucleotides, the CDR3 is TGTGCCAGCAGCTTGGGGAGGACAGCTAGTGGCTACACCTTC. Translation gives CASSLGRTASGYTF. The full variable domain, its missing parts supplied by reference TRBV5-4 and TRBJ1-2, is ETGVTQSPTHLIKTRGQQVTLRCSSQSGHNTVSWYQQALGQGPQFIFQYYREEENGRGNFPPRFSGLQFPNYSSELNVNALELDDSALYLCASSLGRTASGYTFGSGTRLTVV.

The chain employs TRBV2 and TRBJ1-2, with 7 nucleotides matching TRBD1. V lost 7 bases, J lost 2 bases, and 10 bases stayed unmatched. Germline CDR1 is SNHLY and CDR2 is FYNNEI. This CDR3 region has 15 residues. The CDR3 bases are TGTGCCAGCAAATGGAGGGACAGATGGAACTATGGCTACACCTTC. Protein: CASKWRDRWNYGYTF. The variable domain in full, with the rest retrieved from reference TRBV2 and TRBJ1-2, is EPEVTQTPSHQVTQMGQEVILRCVPISNHLYFYWYRQILGQKVEFLVSFYNNEISEKSEIFDDQFSVERPDGSNFTLKIRSTKLEDSAMYFCASKWRDRWNYGYTFGSGTRLTVV.

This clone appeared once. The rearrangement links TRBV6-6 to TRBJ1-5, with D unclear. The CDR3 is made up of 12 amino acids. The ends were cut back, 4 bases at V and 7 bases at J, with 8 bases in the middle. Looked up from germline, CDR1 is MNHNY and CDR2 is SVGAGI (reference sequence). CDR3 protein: CASSSRFQPQHF. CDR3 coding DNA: TGTGCCAGCAGTTCCCGGTTCCAGCCCCAGCATTTT.

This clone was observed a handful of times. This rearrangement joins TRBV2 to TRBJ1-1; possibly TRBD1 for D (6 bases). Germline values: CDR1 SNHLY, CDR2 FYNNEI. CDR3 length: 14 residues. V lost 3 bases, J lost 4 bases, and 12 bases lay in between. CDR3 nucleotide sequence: TGTGCCAGCAGTGAGCAACAGGGTCGCACTGAAGCTTTCTTT. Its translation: CASSEQQGRTEAFF. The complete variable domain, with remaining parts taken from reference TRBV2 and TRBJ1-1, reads EPEVTQTPSHQVTQMGQEVILRCVPISNHLYFYWYRQILGQKVEFLVSFYNNEISEKSEIFDDQFSVERPDGSNFTLKIRSTKLEDSAMYFCASSEQQGRTEAFFGQGTRLTVV.

The CDR3 sequence: CASRETPNTEAFF. Written as DNA, the CDR3 is TGCGCCAGCAGGGAGACACCGAACACTGAAGCTTTCTTT. V and J are TRBV10-1 and TRBJ1-1; D uncertain. CDR1 is WNHNN, CDR2 SYGVQD, per germline (reference sequence). CDR3 length: 13 residues. V was pared by 6 bases and J by 1 base, with 9 bases between.

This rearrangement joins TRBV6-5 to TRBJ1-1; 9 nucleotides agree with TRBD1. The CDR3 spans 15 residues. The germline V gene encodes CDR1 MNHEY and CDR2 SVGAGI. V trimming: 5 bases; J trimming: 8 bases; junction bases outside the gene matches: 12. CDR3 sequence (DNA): TGTGCCAGCAGTAACCGGGACAGGGCCCTGGGGGAAGCTTTCTTT. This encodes CASSNRDRALGEAFF.

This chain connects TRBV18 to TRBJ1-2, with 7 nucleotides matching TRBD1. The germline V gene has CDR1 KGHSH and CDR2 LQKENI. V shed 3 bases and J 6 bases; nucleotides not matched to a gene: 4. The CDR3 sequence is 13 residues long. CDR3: CASSPKGADGYTF. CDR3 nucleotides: TGTGCCAGCTCACCCAAGGGGGCGGATGGCTACACCTTC.

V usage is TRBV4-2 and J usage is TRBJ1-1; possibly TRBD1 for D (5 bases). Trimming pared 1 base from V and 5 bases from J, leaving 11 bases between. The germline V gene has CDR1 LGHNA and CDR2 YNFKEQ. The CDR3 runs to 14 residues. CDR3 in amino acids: CASSQVKGTTEAFF. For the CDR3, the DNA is TGTGCCAGCAGCCAAGTCAAAGGGACGACTGAAGCTTTCTTT.

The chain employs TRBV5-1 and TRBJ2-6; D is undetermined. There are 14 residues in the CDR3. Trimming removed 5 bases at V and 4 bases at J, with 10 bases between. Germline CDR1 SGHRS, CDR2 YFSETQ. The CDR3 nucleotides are TGCGCCAGCAGATCAGACCCCGGGGCCAACGTCCTGACTTTC. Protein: CASRSDPGANVLTF.

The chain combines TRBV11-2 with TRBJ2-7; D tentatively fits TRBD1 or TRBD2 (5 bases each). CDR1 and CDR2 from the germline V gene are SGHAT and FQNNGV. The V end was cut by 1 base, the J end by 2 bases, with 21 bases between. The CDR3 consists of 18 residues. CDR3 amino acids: CASSLGPPRGARPYEQYF. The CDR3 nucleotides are TGTGCCAGCAGCTTAGGCCCCCCACGAGGGGCTCGTCCCTACGAGCAGTACTTC.

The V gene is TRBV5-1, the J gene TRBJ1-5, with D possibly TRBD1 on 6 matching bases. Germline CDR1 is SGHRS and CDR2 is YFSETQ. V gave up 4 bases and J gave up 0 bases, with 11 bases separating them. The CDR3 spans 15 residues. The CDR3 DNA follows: TGCGCCAGCAGCCCAGGGACAAATAGCAATCAGCCCCAGCATTTT. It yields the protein CASSPGTNSNQPQHF.

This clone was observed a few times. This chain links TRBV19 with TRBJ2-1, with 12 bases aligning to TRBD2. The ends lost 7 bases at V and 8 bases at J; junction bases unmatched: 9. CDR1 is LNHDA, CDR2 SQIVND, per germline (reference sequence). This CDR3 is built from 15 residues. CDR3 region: CASTPTSGSGYEQFF. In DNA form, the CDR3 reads TGTGCCAGTACCCCGACTAGCGGGAGTGGGTATGAGCAGTTCTTC.

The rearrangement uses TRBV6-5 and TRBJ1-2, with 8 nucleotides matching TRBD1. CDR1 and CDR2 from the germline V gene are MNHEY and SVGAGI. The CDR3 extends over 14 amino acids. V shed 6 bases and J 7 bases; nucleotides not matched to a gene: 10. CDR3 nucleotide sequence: TGTGCCAGCAGCCGGACAGGGATAGCAATTGGCTACACCTTC. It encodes CASSRTGIAIGYTF.

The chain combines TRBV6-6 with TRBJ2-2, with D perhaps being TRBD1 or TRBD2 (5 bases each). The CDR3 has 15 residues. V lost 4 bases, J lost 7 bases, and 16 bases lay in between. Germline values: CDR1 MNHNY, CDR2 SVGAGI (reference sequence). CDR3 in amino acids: CASSWSGTSIGELFF. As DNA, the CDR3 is TGTGCCAGCAGTTGGTCCGGGACCTCGATCGGGGAGCTGTTTTTT.